These 27 T cell receptor beta chains were sequenced from one sample in a study of blood T cell repertoires in COVID-19. The assay was immunoSEQ multiplex PCR, and TCRdb's table has in-frame clones only and misses some. The repertoire has around 200,000 clones, about 85% of them found once; the top ten carry around 19%. Sequencing used PBMCs or T cells enriched from blood (not recorded which). These receptor sequences come from a man in his forties or fifties who had recovered from COVID-19.

The chain is built from TRBV25-1 and TRBJ1-1; D ambiguous. The V gene lost 3 bases and the J gene lost 1 base, with 15 bases spanning the gap. The CDR3 totals 16 residues. Germline V gene sequence: CDR1 MGHDK, CDR2 SYGVNS. The CDR3 sequence: CASSELPGTANTEAFF. The CDR3 region has the DNA TGTGCCAGCAGTGAGTTACCGGGAACAGCGAACACTGAAGCTTTCTTT.

The chain employs TRBV2 and TRBJ2-2; possibly TRBD2 for D (6 bases). CDR3 size: 15 residues. Trimming shortened V by 6 bases and J by 2 bases, and 13 bases separated the two germline ends. Germline-derived CDR1 and CDR2 are SNHLY and FYNNEI. Here the CDR3 reads CASSATTSNTGELFF. As DNA, the CDR3 is TGTGCCAGCAGCGCGACGACTAGTAACACCGGGGAGCTGTTTTTT.

This clone was detected once. V and J are TRBV7-9 and TRBJ1-2; no clear D gene. The germline V and J ends were trimmed by 4 bases and 5 bases, with 5 bases remaining between them. CDR1 and CDR2 from the germline V gene are SEHNR and FQNEAQ (reference sequence). The CDR3 runs to 11 residues. Written as DNA, the CDR3 is TGTGCCAGCAGCTCGAGTTATGGCTACACCTTC. Translation: CASSSSYGYTF.

The chain couples TRBV3-1 (or the pseudogene TRBV3-2) to TRBJ1-2; TRBD1 agrees at 9 bases. Unmatched junction bases numbered 14, after V lost 6 bases and J lost 6 bases. Germline V gene sequence: CDR1 LGHDT, CDR2 YNNKEL (reference sequence). The CDR3 is made up of 16 amino acids. This CDR3 is CASSPHSTGGLNGYTF. For the CDR3, the DNA is TGTGCCAGCAGTCCCCATTCGACAGGGGGGTTAAATGGCTACACCTTC.

The CDR3 sequence is CASSLGTEETQYF. DNA of the CDR3: TGTGCCAGCAGCCTCGGGACAGAAGAGACCCAGTACTTC. The chain joins TRBV5-4 to TRBJ2-5, with 7 positions matching TRBD1. The CDR3 length is 13 residues. V trimming: 4 bases; J trimming: 3 bases; junction bases outside the gene matches: 3. Germline CDR1 and CDR2: SGHNT and YYREEE (reference sequence). The whole variable domain, remainder taken from reference TRBV5-4 and TRBJ2-5, is ETGVTQSPTHLIKTRGQQVTLRCSSQSGHNTVSWYQQALGQGPQFIFQYYREEENGRGNFPPRFSGLQFPNYSSELNVNALELDDSALYLCASSLGTEETQYFGPGTRLLVL.

The CDR3 loop reads CASSPRMTDANTEAFF. The CDR3 DNA follows: TGTGCCAGCTCACCACGGATGACAGATGCTAACACTGAAGCTTTCTTT. The chain uses TRBV18 and TRBJ1-1; tentative D call: TRBD1 (5 bases). Germline V lookup: CDR1 KGHSH, CDR2 LQKENI. This CDR3 spans 16 amino acids. V was pared by 1 base and J by 2 bases, with 14 bases between. Complete variable domain (other parts from reference TRBV18 and TRBJ1-1): NAGVMQNPRHLVRRRGQEARLRCSPMKGHSHVYWYRQLPEEGLKFMVYLQKENIIDESGMPKERFSAEFPKEGPSILRIQQVVRGDSAAYFCASSPRMTDANTEAFFGQGTRLTVV.

The chain recombines TRBV6-1 with TRBJ2-3; the D is unclear. The CDR3 loop spans 14 amino acids. CDR1 and CDR2 (germline): MNHNS, SASEGT. V lost 2 bases to trimming and J lost 0 bases, with 6 bases between them. CDR3 coding DNA: TGTGCCAGCAGTGAAACTCGCAGCACAGATACGCAGTATTTT. Residues: CASSETRSTDTQYF.

The chain carries TRBV6-4 and TRBJ2-7; TRBD2 matches at 8 bases. This CDR3 region has 15 residues. Trimming took 6 bases from V and 7 from J; bases not matched to a gene: 14. The germline V gene encodes CDR1 MRHNA and CDR2 SNTAGT. As DNA, the CDR3 is TGTGCCAGCAGCCCTGAGAGCGGGAGTGGGAGGGAGCAGTACTTC. This codes for CASSPESGSGREQYF.

The rearrangement uses TRBV4-3 and TRBJ2-4; D gene ambiguous. This CDR3 has 15 amino acids. V lost 2 bases and J lost 6, with 14 bases in between. CDR1 and CDR2 (germline): LGHNA, YSLEER. The chain's CDR3 is CASSQLPGAGNIQYF. CDR3 nucleotide sequence: TGCGCCAGCAGCCAATTACCGGGTGCCGGAAACATTCAGTACTTC.

The chain carries TRBV5-1 and TRBJ2-7; D gene unclear. V lost 0 bases, J lost 5 bases, and 12 bases lay in between. Germline lookup yields CDR1 SGHRS and CDR2 YFSETQ. This CDR3 has 14 residues. Written as DNA, the CDR3 is TGCGCCAGCAGCTTGGCCGTTCTCGTCCACGAGCAGTACTTC. This gives the protein CASSLAVLVHEQYF.

This chain connects TRBV29-1 to TRBJ2-7, with unresolved D. The V end lost 7 bases, the J end lost 0 bases, and 7 bases lay between the germline ends. CDR1 is SQVTM and CDR2 is ANQGSEA in the germline V gene. The CDR3 length is 11 residues. CDR3 sequence reads: CSGGNSYEQYF. The CDR3 DNA follows: TGCAGCGGCGGCAACTCCTACGAGCAGTACTTC.

This chain joins TRBV19 and TRBJ2-2, with D perhaps TRBD2 (6 bases). The CDR3 covers 14 residues. Deletions cut 10 bases from V and 4 bases from J, with 16 bases between. Germline CDR1 and CDR2: LNHDA and SQIVND (reference sequence). This CDR3 is CATSGGIGTGELFF. In DNA, the CDR3 is TGTGCCACCTCCGGCGGGATTGGCACCGGGGAGCTGTTTTTT.

The V call is TRBV5-4, the J call TRBJ2-7; D perhaps matches TRBD2 (5 bases). The CDR3 covers 14 residues. The germline CDR1 and CDR2 sequences are SGHNT and YYREEE (reference sequence). The germline V and J ends were trimmed by 1 base and 7 bases, with 15 bases remaining between them. In DNA, the CDR3 is TGTGCCAGCAGCTTGCCCGGGGTCGCGAGGGAGCAGTACTTC. Translated: CASSLPGVAREQYF.

V gene TRBV29-1 combines with J gene TRBJ1-2; the D gene is possibly TRBD1 (6 bases). The CDR3 spans 18 residues. Per the germline V gene, CDR1 is SQVTM and CDR2 is ANQGSEA. V was pared by 0 bases and J by 3 bases, with 23 bases between. The CDR3 coding sequence is TGCAGCGTTGAAGATATAAGCGAGAGGGACAAAATAGACTATGGCTACACCTTC. Translation: CSVEDISERDKIDYGYTF.

The rearrangement links TRBV30 to TRBJ2-5; 7 positions agree with TRBD1. Germline V gene lookup returns CDR1 GTSNPN and CDR2 SVGIG (reference sequence). Trimming cost V 0 bases and J 3 bases; bases outside gene matches: 4. The CDR3 is 14 amino acids. The CDR3 bases are TGTGCCTGGAGTGTAATGACAGGGAAAGAGACCCAGTACTTC. Translating gives CAWSVMTGKETQYF.

The chain links TRBV27 to TRBJ2-7; D possibly corresponds to TRBD1 (5 bases). The CDR3 is 14 amino acids. With 5 bases removed from V and 2 bases from J, the gap between germline ends came to 13 bases. Looked up from germline, CDR1 is MNHEY and CDR2 is SMNVEV (reference sequence). As DNA, the CDR3 is TGTGCCAGCAGTCCCCGACAGATGACCTACGAGCAGTACTTC. This encodes CASSPRQMTYEQYF.

The chain has TRBV3-1 (or the pseudogene TRBV3-2) and TRBJ2-7, with unresolved D. CDR1 is LGHDT and CDR2 is YNNKEL in the germline V gene (reference sequence). Trimming shortened V by 3 bases and J by 2 bases, and 11 bases separated the two germline ends. This CDR3 comprises 14 residues. In DNA form, the CDR3 reads TGTGCCAGCAGCCAGATGACAACCACCTACGAGCAGTACTTC. It is translated as CASSQMTTTYEQYF.

The rearrangement links TRBV28 to TRBJ1-4, with D unresolved. The length of the CDR3 is 12 residues. Trimming stripped 5 bases from V and 7 bases from J, with 8 bases between. The germline V gene has CDR1 MDHEN and CDR2 SYDVKM. CDR3 bases: TGTGCCAGCAGTCAGTACAGTGAAAAACTGTTTTTT. It translates to CASSQYSEKLFF.

To note about this clone: The sample carries other DNA sequences with the same CDR3. The chain combines TRBV5-6 with TRBJ1-1, with no clear D. This CDR3 region has 13 residues. Trimming removed 1 base from V and 2 bases from J, with 6 bases in between. Germline V CDR1 and CDR2: SGHDT, YYEEEE. The CDR3 sequence: CASSLTVNTEAFF. The DNA of the CDR3 is TGTGCCAGCAGCTTGACAGTTAACACTGAAGCTTTCTTT.

The chain is built from TRBV19 and TRBJ2-1; 8 bases align to TRBD2. V lost 2 bases and J lost 8; bases outside the gene matches: 8. The CDR3 sequence is 15 residues long. CDR1 and CDR2 from the germline V gene are LNHDA and SQIVND (reference sequence). CDR3: CASSISGTRSYEQFF. The CDR3 coding sequence is TGTGCCAGTAGTATAAGCGGGACTAGATCCTATGAGCAGTTCTTC.

CDR3 sequence: CASSFQHNDYEQYF. The DNA of the CDR3 is TGTGCCAGCAGCTTTCAACACAACGACTACGAGCAGTACTTC. The chain couples TRBV11-2 to TRBJ2-7; D ambiguous. V was clipped by 3 bases and J by 3 bases, with 12 bases between them. Per germline, CDR1 SGHAT and CDR2 FQNNGV. CDR3 size: 14 residues.

The rearrangement uses TRBV5-6 and TRBJ2-7, with no clear D. The CDR3 runs to 14 residues. From germline, CDR1 is SGHDT and CDR2 YYEEEE. The V end lost 3 bases, the J end lost 4 bases, and 14 bases lay between the germline ends. CDR3 in DNA: TGTGCCAGCAGCTCCGGCTCCCTCGGGTACGAGCAGTACTTC. This encodes CASSSGSLGYEQYF.

This rearrangement joins TRBV11-2 to TRBJ2-2, with a tentative D call TRBD2 (5 bases). The V end was cut by 6 bases, the J end by 3 bases, with 8 bases between. This CDR3 spans 13 amino acids. Germline V gene lookup returns CDR1 SGHAT and CDR2 FQNNGV. The CDR3: CASRTDYTGELFF. The CDR3 DNA follows: TGTGCCAGCAGGACGGACTACACCGGGGAGCTGTTTTTT. The variable domain in full, with the rest retrieved from reference TRBV11-2 and TRBJ2-2, is EAGVAQSPRYKIIEKRQSVAFWCNPISGHATLYWYQQILGQGPKLLIQFQNNGVVDDSQLPKDRFSAERLKGVDSTLKIQPAKLEDSAVYLCASRTDYTGELFFGEGSRLTVL.

The rearrangement joins TRBV19 to TRBJ1-5, with D possibly matching TRBD1 (6 bases). Germline V gene sequence: CDR1 LNHDA, CDR2 SQIVND (reference sequence). CDR3 length equals 13 residues. The V end lost 7 bases, the J end lost 7 bases, and 14 bases lay between the germline ends. Written as DNA, the CDR3 is TGTGCCAGTAACTACAGGGACGGACAGCCCCAGCATTTT. Translated, it gives CASNYRDGQPQHF.

The chain joins TRBV19 to TRBJ1-3; D gene unclear. The V and J ends lost 3 bases and 0 bases respectively, with 15 bases between them. This CDR3 region has 17 residues. Germline CDR1 is LNHDA and CDR2 is SQIVND (reference sequence). The CDR3 DNA reads as TGTGCCAGTAGTATGATTGAGGGTCGGGGCTCTGGAAACACCATATATTTT. Its translation: CASSMIEGRGSGNTIYF.

The chain joins TRBV4-1 to TRBJ1-5, with D unclear. The V and J ends lost 1 base and 7 bases respectively, with 14 bases between them. The CDR3 totals 15 residues. Germline V gene sequence: CDR1 MGHRA, CDR2 YSYEKL. CDR3 residues: CASSQVSGSRQPQHF. CDR3 DNA: TGCGCCAGCAGCCAAGTCAGCGGGAGCAGGCAGCCCCAGCATTTT.

The chain is built from TRBV6-5 and TRBJ2-2; 7 nucleotides align to TRBD2. Germline V gene sequence: CDR1 MNHEY, CDR2 SVGAGI. V trimming: 2 bases; J trimming: 4 bases; junction bases outside the gene matches: 7. The CDR3 consists of 16 residues. The CDR3 DNA sequence: TGTGCCAGCAGTTACGTGCCGGGCGGGAGCACCGGGGAGCTGTTTTTT. It encodes CASSYVPGGSTGELFF.